This TCR beta chain was captured in a study of cytomegalovirus exposure and HLA in healthy donors. J gave up 5 bases and V 5 bases, and 7 bases lay outside the gene matches. Per the germline V gene, CDR1 is SGHTA and CDR2 is FQGNSA. The CDR3 contains 14 residues. The PCR was carried out with 60 Vbeta primers and 13 Jbeta primers. Only in-frame clones appear in the TCRdb table, and some are missing; sequencing was by immunoSEQ multiplex PCR. This table has roughly 93,000 clones, around 77% appearing once. The sequence was obtained from a man aged 25-45 years in good health and CMV-seronegative. The sequencing sample was made of PBMCs. The rearrangement joins TRBV7-2 to TRBJ1-1; 8 bases fit TRBD1. The CDR3: CASSQTGALTEAFF. Written as DNA, the CDR3 is TGTGCCAGCAGCCAGACAGGGGCCCTAACTGAAGCTTTCTTT.